A selection of T cell receptor beta chains follows, all from one sample in a study of blood T cell repertoires in COVID-19. Produced via immunoSEQ multiplex PCR; TCRdb's table is partial and in-frame only. The sample yields about 220,000 clones, more than 65% seen once. The sequenced material came from peripheral blood. Receptors originate from a woman older than 75 with acute or convalescent COVID-19. Each CDR3 is given with its conserved first and last residue. The D gene is left open where the match is weak. The listing skips clone size in some rows; elsewhere it reads once, few, many or a size class.

v_call,j_call,d_call,clone_size,cdr3_nt,cdr3_aa
TRBV7-2,TRBJ2-7,NA,NA,TGTGCCAGCAGCTTAGGCCTGCGGGGAATCTACGAGCAGTACTTC,CASSLGLRGIYEQYF
TRBV10-3,TRBJ2-7,NA,once,TGTGCCATCAAGGGGCAGTCGAGCTCCTACGAGCAGTACTTC,CAIKGQSSSYEQYF
TRBV5-1,TRBJ2-1,TRBD1,NA,TGCGCCAGCAGCTTAACCACAGGGGCTAACAATGAGCAGTTCTTC,CASSLTTGANNEQFF
TRBV28,TRBJ1-4,NA,NA,TGTGCCAGCACCCCGGGCGGAGGAATCGCAACTAATGAAAAACTGTTTTTT,CASTPGGGIATNEKLFF
TRBV7-9,TRBJ2-1,TRBD2,NA,TGTGCCAGCAGCTTAGACGGGACTAGTTTATCTGAGCAGTTCTTC,CASSLDGTSLSEQFF
TRBV19,TRBJ1-3,NA,NA,TGTGCCAGTACCTCTACTTGGGGAGTTCGCAGCTCTGGAAACACCATATATTTT,CASTSTWGVRSSGNTIYF
TRBV4-2,TRBJ1-4,NA,NA,TGTGCCAGCAGCCAAGATGGTGGGCTTTGGGAAAAACTGTTTTTT,CASSQDGGLWEKLFF
TRBV6-2/TRBV6-3,TRBJ2-2,TRBD2,NA,TGTGCCAGCAGTTACTCCACCCTAAGCGGGGCCGGGGGGGAGCTGTTTTTT,CASSYSTLSGAGGELFF
TRBV7-2,TRBJ1-2,TRBD1,few,TGTGCCAGCAGCCCGGACAGGGGAGGGAACTATGGCTACACCTTC,CASSPDRGGNYGYTF
TRBV7-6,TRBJ2-7,TRBD1,NA,TGTGCCAGCAGCTTAGCGGGACAGGGGATCTACGAGCAGTACTTC,CASSLAGQGIYEQYF
TRBV2,TRBJ2-5,TRBD2,NA,TGTGCCAGCAGAGAAGGACTAGCGGGGGGGCCGGAGACCCAGTACTTC,CASREGLAGGPETQYF
TRBV3-1/TRBV3-2,TRBJ1-5,TRBD1,NA,TGTGCCAGCAGCCACGGACAGGGTGGTGGTCAGCCCCAGCATTTT,CASSHGQGGGQPQHF
TRBV18,TRBJ2-5,NA,NA,TGTGCCAGCTCACCACTACAAGAGACCCAGTACTTC,CASSPLQETQYF
TRBV2,TRBJ1-3,TRBD1,NA,TGTGCCAGCAGAGACGACAGGGGGCGAAACACCATATATTTT,CASRDDRGRNTIYF
TRBV6-5,TRBJ1-1,NA,NA,TGTGCCAGCAGTTACTATGGCCGTAAAACTGAAGCTTTCTTT,CASSYYGRKTEAFF
TRBV19,TRBJ1-1,NA,NA,TGTGCCAGTAGTCCCCGACAGAACACTGAAGCTTTCTTT,CASSPRQNTEAFF
TRBV5-6,TRBJ2-2,NA,NA,TGTGCCAGCAGCTTGTTCACAGGATCGTACACCGGGGAGCTGTTTTTT,CASSLFTGSYTGELFF
TRBV7-6,TRBJ1-2,NA,NA,TGTGCCAGCAGCCTAAAGCGGGGGAACAACTATGGCTACACCTTC,CASSLKRGNNYGYTF